This TCR beta chain was sequenced in a study of tumor and adjacent non-tumor tissue in lung cancer. Turning to the study itself: Stage I to III disease affected roughly ten men and 5 women aged roughly 31 to 76. Study-wide points: In normal lung, the top 100 clones were significantly more dominant than in tumor. TCR diversity was significantly greater in tumor than normal lung tissue.

Note on this clonotype: Its antigen is still unknown. A single base separates this from a much larger clone, so it may be a read error.

This sample's RNA came from whole unsorted tissue. More than 3 cm separated this lung sample from the edge of the tumor. Donors were chemotherapy-naive, newly diagnosed lung cancer surgical patients in China, August–late 2014. The ends were cut back, 1 base at V and 3 bases at J, with 10 bases in the middle. The V gene's germline CDR1 is SGHKS and CDR2 YYEKEE (reference sequence). The CDR3 runs to 14 residues. A modified ARM-PCR protocol with three rounds of nested PCR amplified TCRbeta. MiXCR was run by TCRdb on the multiplex PCR reads, yielding one entry per CDR3 protein. The table lists 80,000 to 130,000 distinct CDR3 sequences, about 62% of them singletons.

Input material: distant non-tumor lung tissue. This clonotype was sampled from a man younger than 45 with non-small cell lung cancer. V gene TRBV5-5 combines with J gene TRBJ1-1; maybe TRBD1 (6 bases). For the CDR3, the DNA is TGTGCCAGCAGCTTGCGGGGGCCGGACACTGAAGCTTTCTTT. Its translation: CASSLRGPDTEAFF.